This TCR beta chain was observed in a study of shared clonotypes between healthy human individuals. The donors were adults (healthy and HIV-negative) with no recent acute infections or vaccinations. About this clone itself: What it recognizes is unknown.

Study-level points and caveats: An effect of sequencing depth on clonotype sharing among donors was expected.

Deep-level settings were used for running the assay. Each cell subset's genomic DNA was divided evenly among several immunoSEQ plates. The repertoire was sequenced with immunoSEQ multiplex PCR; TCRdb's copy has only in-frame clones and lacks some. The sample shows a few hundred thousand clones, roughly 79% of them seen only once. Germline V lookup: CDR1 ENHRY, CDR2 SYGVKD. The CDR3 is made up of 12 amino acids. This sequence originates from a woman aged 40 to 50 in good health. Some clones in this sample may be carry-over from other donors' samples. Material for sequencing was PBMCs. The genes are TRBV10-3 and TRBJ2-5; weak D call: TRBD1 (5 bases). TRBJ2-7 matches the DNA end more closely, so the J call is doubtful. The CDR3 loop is CAISDQGNEQYF. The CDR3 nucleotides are TGTGCCATCAGTGACCAGGGCAACGAGCAGTACTTC.